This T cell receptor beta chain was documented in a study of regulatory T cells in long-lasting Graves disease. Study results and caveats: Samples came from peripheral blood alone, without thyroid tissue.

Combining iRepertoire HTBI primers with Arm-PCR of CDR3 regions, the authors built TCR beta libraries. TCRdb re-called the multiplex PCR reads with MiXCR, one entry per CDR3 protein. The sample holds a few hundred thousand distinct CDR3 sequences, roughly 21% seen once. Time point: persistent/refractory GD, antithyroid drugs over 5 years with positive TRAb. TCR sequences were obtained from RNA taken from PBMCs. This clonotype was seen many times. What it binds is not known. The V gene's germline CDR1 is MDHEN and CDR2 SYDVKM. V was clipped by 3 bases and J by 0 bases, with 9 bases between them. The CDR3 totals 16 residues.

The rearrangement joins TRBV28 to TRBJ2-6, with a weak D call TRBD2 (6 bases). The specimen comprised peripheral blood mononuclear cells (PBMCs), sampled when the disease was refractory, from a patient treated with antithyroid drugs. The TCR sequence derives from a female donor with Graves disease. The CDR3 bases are TGTGCCAGCAGTTTCTCCGGGAGCTCTGGGGCCAACGTCCTGACTTTC. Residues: CASSFSGSSGANVLTF.